Following are 24 T cell receptor beta chains from one sample sequenced in a study of T cells in localized non-small cell lung cancer. Clones were read by immunoSEQ multiplex PCR, and TCRdb kept only the in-frame ones, dropping some. Here the sample spans around 78,000 clones, more than 75% being singletons. The sample in question was peripheral blood, obtained before any cancer treatment. Receptors were obtained from a female donor of 60 years or more with stage I lung adenocarcinoma.

J is TRBJ2-1 and V is TRBV10-3; D is uncertain. The CDR3 has 15 amino acids. In germline, CDR1 is ENHRY, CDR2 SYGVKD. Trimming pared 6 bases from V and 6 bases from J, leaving 18 bases between. Written as DNA, the CDR3 is TGTGCCATCAGGGCTGACCCACTTCGCTCCAATGAGCAGTTCTTC. Amino acids: CAIRADPLRSNEQFF.

The genes are TRBV4-3 and TRBJ2-5; D may be TRBD1 or TRBD2 (6 bases each). Trimming left V 0 bases short and J 6 bases short, with 11 bases between. The CDR3 runs to 14 residues. Germline loops: CDR1 LGHNA, CDR2 YSLEER. DNA of the CDR3: TGCGCCAGCAGCCAAGACGGGGGCGTCCAGACCCAGTACTTC. It is translated as CASSQDGGVQTQYF.

In this sample, this clone turned up once. The chain recombines TRBV30 with TRBJ1-6; no clear D. Trimming removed 1 base at V and 3 bases at J, with 10 bases between. The CDR3 sequence is 15 residues long. Per the germline V gene, CDR1 is GTSNPN and CDR2 is SVGIG (reference sequence). CDR3 residues: CAWSGLPGYNSPLHF. The DNA of the CDR3 is TGTGCCTGGAGTGGTCTCCCTGGCTATAATTCACCCCTCCACTTT.

This clone appeared a single time. CDR3 protein: CASSRAIASYEQYF. The DNA of the CDR3 is TGTGCCAGCAGTCGAGCGATCGCCTCCTACGAGCAGTACTTC. The chain joins TRBV27 to TRBJ2-7; D is unresolved. The CDR3 extends over 14 amino acids. V lost 5 bases, J lost 0 bases, and 11 bases lay in between. Germline lookup yields CDR1 MNHEY and CDR2 SMNVEV (reference sequence).

The chain couples TRBV5-1 to TRBJ1-6; weak D call: TRBD1 (5 bases). Trimming took 4 bases from V and 7 from J, leaving 12 bases between them. The germline gives CDR1 SGHRS, CDR2 YFSETQ. This CDR3 has 14 residues. CDR3 region: CASSRAGRNSPLHF. The CDR3 nucleotides are TGCGCCAGCAGCCGGGCAGGGAGGAATTCACCCCTCCACTTT.

The chain combines TRBV5-8 with TRBJ2-5; 9 bases agree with TRBD1. The germline CDR1 and CDR2 sequences are SGHTS and YDEGEE. CDR3 length equals 16 residues. The J segment lost 1 base and the V segment lost 3 bases, leaving 7 bases of the junction unmatched. The CDR3 region has the DNA TGTGCCAGCAGCTCCCCGGGACAGGGAGTCCAAGAGACCCAGTACTTC. Translation gives CASSSPGQGVQETQYF.

The chain couples TRBV5-4 to TRBJ2-7; the match to TRBD1 covers 9 bases. This CDR3 contains 14 residues. CDR1 and CDR2 (germline): SGHNT, YYREEE (reference sequence). The junction had 6 bases not matched to a gene; V was cut back by 4 bases and J by 4 bases. The CDR3 here is CASSPGQGRYEQYF. CDR3 nucleotides: TGTGCCAGCAGCCCAGGACAGGGGCGGTACGAGCAGTACTTC.

The genes are TRBV7-9 and TRBJ1-1; D unclear. V lost 8 bases to trimming and J lost 2 bases, with 12 bases between them. The V gene's germline CDR1 is SEHNR and CDR2 FQNEAQ (reference sequence). The length of the CDR3 is 13 residues. The CDR3 loop reads CASLEGINTEAFF. The CDR3, as DNA: TGTGCCAGCTTGGAGGGAATCAACACTGAAGCTTTCTTT.

The gene calls are TRBV6-6 and TRBJ2-7; D is perhaps TRBD1 (7 bases). The CDR3 totals 12 residues. The V and J ends lost 5 bases and 9 bases respectively, with 14 bases between them. Per the germline V gene, CDR1 is MNHNY and CDR2 is SVGAGI (reference sequence). CDR3 sequence: CASSTEGATQYF. CDR3 nucleotide sequence: TGTGCCAGCAGTACGGAGGGGGCGACGCAGTACTTC.

With regard to this clone: Relative to the germline gene, one junction end is altered; a read error may explain this. This chain connects TRBV6-1 to TRBJ2-3; 13 positions agree with TRBD2. CDR1 and CDR2 from the germline V gene are MNHNS and SASEGT. The CDR3 runs 12 residues. CDR3 amino acids: CASRGGTSGTRF. The CDR3, as DNA: TGTGCCAGCAGGGGAGGGACTAGCGGGACCCGATTT.

Comment on this clone: An end of the junction differs from the germline gene, which may be a read error. This chain joins TRBV6-5 and TRBJ1-6; D is ambiguous. The CDR3 has 13 amino acids. The germline V gene encodes CDR1 MNHEY and CDR2 SVGAGI. The CDR3 nucleotides read TGTGCCACCTTACGGGGTTATAATTCACCCCGCCACTTT. Its protein is CATLRGYNSPRHF.

The chain uses TRBV30 and TRBJ1-2; 9 nucleotides line up with TRBD1. The CDR3 length is 14 residues. V lost 3 bases to trimming and J lost 0 bases; unmatched junction nucleotides: 2. Germline V gene lookup returns CDR1 GTSNPN and CDR2 SVGIG (reference sequence). CDR3 sequence reads: CAWRGQGPNYGYTF. The CDR3 region has the DNA TGTGCCTGGAGGGGACAGGGACCTAACTATGGCTACACCTTC. The variable domain in full, with the rest retrieved from reference TRBV30 and TRBJ1-2, is SQTIHQWPATLVQPVGSPLSLECTVEGTSNPNLYWYRQAAGRGLQLLFYSVGIGQISSEVPQNLSASRPQDRQFILSSKKLLLSDSGFYLCAWRGQGPNYGYTFGSGTRLTVV.

About this clone itself: A junction boundary mismatches the germline segment, possibly from a read error. The chain links TRBV5-1 to TRBJ2-5; the D gene is possibly TRBD1 (5 bases). The end of the DNA is better explained by TRBJ2-7, so the J call may be wrong. Germline assignment: CDR1 SGHRS and CDR2 YFSETQ. CDR3 length: 14 residues. DNA for the CDR3: TGCGCCAGCAGATTGGACACGACGTCCTACGAGCAGTACTTC. As protein: CASRLDTTSYEQYF.

The J gene is TRBJ2-5, the V gene TRBV5-1, with D perhaps matching TRBD1 (5 bases). Trimming cost V 2 bases and J 0 bases, with 11 bases left between them. The CDR3 extends over 15 amino acids. Germline V gives CDR1 SGHRS, CDR2 YFSETQ. The CDR3 spells CASSFQGSYQETQYF. Written as DNA, the CDR3 is TGCGCCAGCAGCTTCCAGGGATCGTACCAAGAGACCCAGTACTTC. Together with reference TRBV5-1 and TRBJ2-5, the CDR3 gives the full variable domain: KAGVTQTPRYLIKTRGQQVTLSCSPISGHRSVSWYQQTPGQGLQFLFEYFSETQRNKGNFPGRFSGRQFSNSRSEMNVSTLELGDSALYLCASSFQGSYQETQYFGPGTRLLVL.

The rearrangement joins TRBV30 to TRBJ1-1, with 7 bases that match TRBD1. With V trimmed by 4 bases and J by 1 base, 6 bases remained unmatched. CDR1 GTSNPN and CDR2 SVGIG come from the germline V gene (reference sequence). This CDR3 region has 14 residues. The CDR3: CAWTRGQPNTEAFF. CDR3 coding DNA: TGTGCCTGGACAAGGGGACAGCCGAACACTGAAGCTTTCTTT.

The V and J genes are TRBV5-1 and TRBJ1-1, with 10 bases aligning to TRBD1. This CDR3 comprises 15 residues. The J segment lost 6 bases and the V segment lost 3 bases, leaving 8 bases of the junction unmatched. The germline V gene encodes CDR1 SGHRS and CDR2 YFSETQ. CDR3 DNA: TGCGCCAGCAGCTCGTCCGGGACAGGGGTATCTGAAGCTTTCTTT. Its translation: CASSSSGTGVSEAFF.

The chain employs TRBV28 and TRBJ1-2; D gene uncertain. The germline V and J ends were trimmed by 5 bases and 8 bases, with 15 bases remaining between them. Germline V gene sequence: CDR1 MDHEN, CDR2 SYDVKM. The CDR3 totals 13 residues. The CDR3 region has the DNA TGTGCCAGCAGTCCGTCGCCGGTGGGGGGCTACACCTTC. It specifies CASSPSPVGGYTF.

The count of this clone is one. The V gene is TRBV25-1, the J gene TRBJ2-1; 11 nucleotides match TRBD2. Trimming at V came to 6 bases and at J to 10 bases, leaving 14 bases not matched to a gene. The germline CDR1 and CDR2 sequences are MGHDK and SYGVNS. The CDR3 is made up of 16 amino acids. CDR3: CASSLLIAGGTREQFF. CDR3 in DNA: TGTGCCAGCAGCCTCCTAATAGCGGGAGGGACAAGGGAGCAGTTCTTC.

The chain combines TRBV27 with TRBJ2-2; 8 positions match TRBD2. Trimming cost V 7 bases and J 6 bases; bases outside gene matches: 13. This CDR3 region has 16 residues. Germline values: CDR1 MNHEY, CDR2 SMNVEV (reference sequence). CDR3 DNA: TGTGCCAGCAAAAAGAGAGCGGGAGCAGGGTCCGGGGAGCTGTTTTTT. This encodes CASKKRAGAGSGELFF.

The chain has TRBV10-3 and TRBJ2-1, with D possibly TRBD2 on 6 matching bases. Trimming stripped 6 bases from V and 3 bases from J, with 18 bases between. Germline V lookup: CDR1 ENHRY, CDR2 SYGVKD. The CDR3 runs to 16 residues. The DNA for the CDR3 is TGTGCCATCAGGGGGGGAGAGCCGGGACTCTACAATGAGCAGTTCTTC. This encodes CAIRGGEPGLYNEQFF.

This chain uses TRBV6-4 with TRBJ2-3, with 12 bases identical to TRBD2. With V trimmed by 2 bases and J by 3 bases, 21 bases remained unmatched. The CDR3 is 22 residues long. Germline CDR1 is MRHNA and CDR2 is SNTAGT. The CDR3 DNA sequence: TGTGCCAGCAGTGACCCCACCGGGAAGCCTAGCGGGAGGGCGGTACGGACAGATACGCAGTATTTT. Amino acids: CASSDPTGKPSGRAVRTDTQYF.

To note about this clone: Other DNA sequences in this specimen translate into the identical CDR3. The chain uses TRBV19 and TRBJ2-7, with 8 bases aligning to TRBD2. The ends lost 5 bases at V and 3 bases at J; junction bases unmatched: 6. The CDR3 runs 14 residues. Looked up from germline, CDR1 is LNHDA and CDR2 is SQIVND (reference sequence). CDR3 amino acids: CASSPPGGGYEQYF. The CDR3 nucleotides read TGTGCCAGTAGTCCCCCGGGAGGGGGCTACGAGCAGTACTTC.

V is TRBV19 and J is TRBJ1-4; the D is unclear. The CDR3 is made up of 13 amino acids. CDR1 and CDR2 from the germline V gene are LNHDA and SQIVND (reference sequence). V was clipped by 8 bases and J by 11 bases, with 18 bases between them. The CDR3: CASHQTGTEKLFF. CDR3 coding DNA: TGTGCCAGTCATCAAACGGGAACGGAGAAACTGTTTTTT.

The V call is TRBV10-3, the J call TRBJ2-7, with a weak D call TRBD1 (6 bases). V lost 6 bases and J lost 0, with 15 bases in between. The germline CDR1 and CDR2 sequences are ENHRY and SYGVKD. The CDR3 is 15 amino acids. The CDR3: CAIRDSSQSSYEQYF. Here the CDR3 DNA reads TGTGCCATCAGGGACAGCTCGCAATCCTCCTACGAGCAGTACTTC.